The rows below give T cell receptor beta chains drawn from one sample of a study of response to subunit inactivated influenza vaccine. TCRdb ran MiXCR on the RT-PCR reads and lists one entry per CDR3 protein. Among roughly 760,000 distinct CDR3 sequences listed, 21% were seen once. This specimen consisted of PBMCs from blood, obtained 5 days after vaccination. These receptors were collected from a middle-aged man who received an inactivated influenza vaccine. The CDR3 runs from the conserved cysteine through the conserved F or W. Fields, in order: clone size, CDR3 length, J gene, D gene, V gene, CDR3 protein, CDR3 DNA. A D gene is named only where the DNA matches it firmly. A clone size is listed for some rows: how often the clone was seen (once, few, many), or a class if it is expanded.

size: few
length: 16
J: TRBJ1-5
D: .
V: TRBV7-2
CDR3: CASSHYNLGRDQPQHF
DNA: TGTGCCAGCAGCCACTACAACCTAGGGAGGGATCAGCCCCAGCATTTT

size: few
length: 15
J: TRBJ2-1
D: .
V: TRBV7-2
CDR3: CASSFGRGGYNEQFF
DNA: TGTGCCAGCAGCTTTGGACGTGGGGGCTACAATGAGCAGTTCTTC

size: few
length: 13
J: TRBJ2-3
D: TRBD1
V: TRBV20-1
CDR3: CSAVATGIDTQYF
DNA: TGCAGTGCCGTCGCGACAGGGATAGATACGCAGTATTTT

size: .
length: 15
J: TRBJ2-2
D: .
V: TRBV6-5
CDR3: CASSYGGTNTGELFF
DNA: TGTGCCAGCAGTTACGGGGGGACGAACACCGGGGAGCTGTTTTTT

size: .
length: 16
J: TRBJ2-1
D: TRBD2
V: TRBV5-1
CDR3: CASSDFGGGGASEQFF
DNA: TGCGCCAGCAGCGATTTCGGGGGCGGGGGGGCAAGTGAGCAGTTCTTC

size: few
length: 15
J: TRBJ1-3
D: TRBD1
V: TRBV15
CDR3: CATSRDRGQGNTIYF
DNA: TGTGCCACCAGCAGAGACAGGGGGCAAGGAAACACCATATATTTT

size: few
length: 12
J: TRBJ2-5
D: .
V: TRBV5-6
CDR3: CASSMVRETQYF
DNA: TGTGCCAGCAGCATGGTTAGGGAGACCCAGTACTTC

size: .
length: 15
J: TRBJ2-7
D: .
V: TRBV12-3/TRBV12-4
CDR3: CASSSPPGAGYEQYF
DNA: TGTGCCAGCAGTTCCCCTCCGGGGGCGGGCTACGAGCAGTACTTC

size: .
length: 14
J: TRBJ2-1
D: .
V: TRBV28
CDR3: CASSLGYDRNEQFF
DNA: TGTGCCAGCAGTTTGGGCTACGATCGCAATGAGCAGTTCTTC

size: few
length: 13
J: TRBJ1-1
D: .
V: TRBV10-2
CDR3: CASSESANTEAFF
DNA: TGCGCCAGCAGTGAGTCAGCGAACACTGAAGCTTTCTTT

size: few
length: 14
J: TRBJ1-1
D: .
V: TRBV4-3
CDR3: CASSQGGRFTEAFF
DNA: TGCGCCAGCAGCCAGGGCGGCAGGTTCACTGAAGCTTTCTTT

size: few
length: 14
J: TRBJ1-5
D: .
V: TRBV20-1
CDR3: CSARQGTAGQPQHF
DNA: TGCAGTGCTAGACAGGGGACGGCGGGGCAGCCCCAGCATTTT

size: few
length: 14
J: TRBJ2-4
D: .
V: TRBV7-9
CDR3: CASSPDLAKNIQYF
DNA: TGTGCCAGCAGCCCAGATTTAGCCAAAAACATTCAGTACTTC

size: .
length: 13
J: TRBJ2-7
D: .
V: TRBV5-5
CDR3: CAISPGLPCEQYF
DNA: TGTGCCATCAGCCCCGGGCTCCCCTGCGAGCAGTACTTC

size: many
length: 15
J: TRBJ2-1
D: TRBD2
V: TRBV9
CDR3: CASGGGLAAYNEQFF
DNA: TGTGCCAGCGGGGGGGGACTAGCGGCCTACAATGAGCAGTTCTTC

size: few
length: 16
J: TRBJ2-3
D: TRBD2
V: TRBV5-1
CDR3: CASSDGGGRIRDTQYF
DNA: TGCGCCAGCAGCGACGGGGGGGGCCGTATCAGAGATACGCAGTATTTT

size: .
length: 15
J: TRBJ2-4
D: .
V: TRBV20-1
CDR3: CSARHQGVTKNIQYF
DNA: TGCAGTGCTAGACACCAAGGGGTGACCAAAAACATTCAGTACTTC

size: .
length: 16
J: TRBJ1-5
D: .
V: TRBV7-9
CDR3: CASSLGGGGRVQPQHF
DNA: TGTGCCAGCAGCTTAGGAGGCGGGGGGCGCGTTCAGCCCCAGCATTTT

size: .
length: 15
J: TRBJ1-3
D: .
V: TRBV6-1
CDR3: CASSPYRSPGNSIYF
DNA: TGTGCCAGCAGTCCCTACCGGAGCCCTGGAAACAGCATATATTTT

size: .
length: 15
J: TRBJ1-3
D: .
V: TRBV24-1
CDR3: CATSDSGGAGNTIYF
DNA: TGTGCCACCAGTGACTCGGGGGGCGCGGGAAACACCATATATTTT

size: few
length: 13
J: TRBJ1-1
D: .
V: TRBV12-3/TRBV12-4
CDR3: CASRTLTRTEAFF
DNA: TGTGCCAGCAGAACCCTTACACGGACTGAAGCTTTCTTT

size: few
length: 17
J: TRBJ2-3
D: .
V: TRBV7-9
CDR3: CASSPNPDHYYRAAQYF
DNA: TGTGCCAGCAGCCCCAACCCAGACCATTATTATCGGGCGGCGCAGTATTTT

size: many
length: 12
J: TRBJ1-5
D: .
V: TRBV12-3/TRBV12-4
CDR3: CASRSTVQPQHF
DNA: TGTGCCAGCAGATCGACAGTCCAGCCCCAGCATTTT

size: few
length: 16
J: TRBJ2-4
D: TRBD1
V: TRBV20-1
CDR3: CSARSGTGQAKNIQYF
DNA: TGCAGTGCTAGATCCGGGACAGGCCAGGCCAAAAACATTCAGTACTTC

size: .
length: 13
J: TRBJ1-2
D: .
V: TRBV6-6
CDR3: CASSSGENYGYTF
DNA: TGTGCCAGCAGTTCGGGGGAGAACTATGGCTACACCTTC

size: .
length: 17
J: TRBJ2-3
D: TRBD2
V: TRBV6-1
CDR3: CASSEGLAGGPTDTQYF
DNA: TGTGCCAGCAGCGAAGGGTTAGCGGGAGGACCCACAGATACGCAGTATTTT

size: .
length: 10
J: TRBJ1-2
D: TRBD1
V: TRBV20-1
CDR3: CSAHRGTGTF
DNA: TGCAGTGCGCACAGGGGCACCGGCACCTTC

size: .
length: 11
J: TRBJ1-6
D: .
V: TRBV7-9
CDR3: CASSTNSPLHF
DNA: TGTGCCAGCAGCACAAATTCACCCCTCCACTTT

size: many
length: 15
J: TRBJ2-6
D: .
V: TRBV12-3/TRBV12-4
CDR3: CASSPAASGANVLTF
DNA: TGTGCCAGCAGTCCGGCCGCCTCTGGGGCCAACGTCCTGACTTTC

size: .
length: 16
J: TRBJ2-5
D: TRBD2
V: TRBV24-1
CDR3: CATSRTSGEVQETQYF
DNA: TGTGCCACCAGCCGGACTAGCGGGGAAGTGCAAGAGACCCAGTACTTC

size: .
length: 14
J: TRBJ2-5
D: .
V: TRBV5-1
CDR3: CASRDSGGQETQYF
DNA: TGCGCCAGCCGTGACAGCGGAGGACAAGAGACCCAGTACTTC

size: few
length: 12
J: TRBJ2-7
D: .
V: TRBV7-9
CDR3: CASSLGTPEQYF
DNA: TGTGCCAGCAGTCTCGGAACCCCCGAGCAGTACTTC